This TCR beta chain was observed in a study of blood T cell repertoires in COVID-19. Using immunoSEQ multiplex PCR, the repertoire was profiled, and TCRdb retains in-frame clones only, with some absent. The sample holds 65,000 to 90,000 clones, roughly nine tenths seen once. CDR1 is LGHDT and CDR2 is YNNKEL in the germline V gene (reference sequence). The ends lost 3 bases at V and 1 base at J; junction bases unmatched: 11. The CDR3 loop spans 18 amino acids. This clonotype was sampled from a man under 40 with acute or convalescent COVID-19. Sequencing input: peripheral blood. The rearrangement joins TRBV3-1 (or the pseudogene TRBV3-2) to TRBJ2-2, with TRBD2 matching over 7 bases. In DNA form, the CDR3 reads TGTGCCAGCAGCCAGCTCCCTGCCGGCGGGAGGAACACCGGGGAGCTGTTTTTT. Encoded protein: CASSQLPAGGRNTGELFF.